This T cell receptor beta chain was profiled in a study of post-analysis software for immune sequencing data. The authors incorporated unique molecular identifiers into the TCR beta cDNA libraries. TCRdb called the PCR reads again in MiXCR, with one record for every CDR3 protein. Counted here are around 260,000 distinct CDR3 sequences, about 38% occurring once; the ten biggest clones make up approximately 4.6%. This clonotype was recorded many times. Sequencing was carried out using blood. This clonotype originated in a girl aged 10-17 years with multiple sclerosis.

The CDR3 nucleotides are TGTGCCAGCAGTTTGTCTAGCGAGGAGACCCAGTACTTC. Translation: CASSLSSEETQYF. J is TRBJ2-5 and V is TRBV12-3 or TRBV12-4, with D tentatively TRBD2 (6 bases). V lost 3 bases and J 5 bases, leaving 10 bases between the germline ends. CDR3 length equals 13 residues.